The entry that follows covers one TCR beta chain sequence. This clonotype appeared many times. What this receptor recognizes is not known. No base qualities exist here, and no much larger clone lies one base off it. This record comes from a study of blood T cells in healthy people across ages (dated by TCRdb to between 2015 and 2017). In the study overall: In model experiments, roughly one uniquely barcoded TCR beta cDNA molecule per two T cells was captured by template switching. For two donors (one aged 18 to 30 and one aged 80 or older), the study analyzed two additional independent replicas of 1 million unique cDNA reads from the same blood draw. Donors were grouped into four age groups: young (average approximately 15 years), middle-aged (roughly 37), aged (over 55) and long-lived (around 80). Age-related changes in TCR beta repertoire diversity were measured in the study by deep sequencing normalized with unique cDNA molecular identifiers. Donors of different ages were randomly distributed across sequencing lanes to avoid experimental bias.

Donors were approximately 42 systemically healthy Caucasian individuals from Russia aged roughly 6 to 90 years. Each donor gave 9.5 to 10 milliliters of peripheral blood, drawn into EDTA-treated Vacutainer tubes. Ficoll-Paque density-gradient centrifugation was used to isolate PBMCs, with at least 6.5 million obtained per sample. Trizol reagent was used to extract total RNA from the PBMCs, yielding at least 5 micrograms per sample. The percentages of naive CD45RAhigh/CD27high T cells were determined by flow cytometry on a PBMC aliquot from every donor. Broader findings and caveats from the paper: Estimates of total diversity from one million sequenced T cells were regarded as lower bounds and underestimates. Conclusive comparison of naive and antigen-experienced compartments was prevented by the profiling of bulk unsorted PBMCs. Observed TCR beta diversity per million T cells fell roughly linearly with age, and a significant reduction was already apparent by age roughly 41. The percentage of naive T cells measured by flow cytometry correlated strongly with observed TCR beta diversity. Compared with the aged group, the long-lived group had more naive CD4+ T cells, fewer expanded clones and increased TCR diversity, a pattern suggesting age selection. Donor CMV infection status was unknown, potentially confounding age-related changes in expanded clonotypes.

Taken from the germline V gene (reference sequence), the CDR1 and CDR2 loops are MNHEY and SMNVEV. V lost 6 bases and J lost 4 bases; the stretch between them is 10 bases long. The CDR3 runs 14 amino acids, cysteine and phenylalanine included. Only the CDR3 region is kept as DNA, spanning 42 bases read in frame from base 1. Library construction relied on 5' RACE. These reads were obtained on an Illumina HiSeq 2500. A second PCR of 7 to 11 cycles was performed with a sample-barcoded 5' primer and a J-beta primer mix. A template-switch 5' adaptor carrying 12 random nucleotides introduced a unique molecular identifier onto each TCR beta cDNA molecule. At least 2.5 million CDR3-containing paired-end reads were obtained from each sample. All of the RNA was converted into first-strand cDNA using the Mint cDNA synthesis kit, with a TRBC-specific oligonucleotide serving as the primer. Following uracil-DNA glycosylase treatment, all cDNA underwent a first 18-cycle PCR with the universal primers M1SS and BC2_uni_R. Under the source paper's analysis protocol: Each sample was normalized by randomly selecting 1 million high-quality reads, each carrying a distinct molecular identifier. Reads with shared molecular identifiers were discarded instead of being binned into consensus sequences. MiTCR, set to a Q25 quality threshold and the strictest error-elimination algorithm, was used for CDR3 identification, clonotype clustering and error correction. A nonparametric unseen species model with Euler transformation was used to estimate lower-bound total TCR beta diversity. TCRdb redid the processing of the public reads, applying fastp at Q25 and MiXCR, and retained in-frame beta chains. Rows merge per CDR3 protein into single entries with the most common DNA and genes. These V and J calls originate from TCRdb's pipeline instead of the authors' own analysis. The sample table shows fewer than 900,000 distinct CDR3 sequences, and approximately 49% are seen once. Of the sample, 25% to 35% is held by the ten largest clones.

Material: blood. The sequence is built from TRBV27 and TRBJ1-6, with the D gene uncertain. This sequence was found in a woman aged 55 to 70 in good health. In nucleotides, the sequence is TGTGCCAGCAGACACCGAGATTATAATTCACCCCTCCACTTT. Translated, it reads CASRHRDYNSPLHF.